This T cell receptor beta chain was recorded in a study of siplizumab effects on memory and regulatory T cells. From germline, CDR1 is SNHLY and CDR2 FYNNEI. The length of the CDR3 is 13 residues. Points on this clone: Its antigen is not identified. An end of the junction does not agree with germline; a read error may underlie this.

Findings of the study overall: Roughly 80-95% of dividing CD4+ or CD8+ clones were without an attributable naive or memory phenotype. Memory T cells appeared less diverse than naive cells, which seemed to contribute substantially to alloresponse.

The assay was immunoSEQ multiplex PCR, and TCRdb's table has in-frame clones only and misses some. The sample holds more than 85,000 clones, 70% to 90% seen once. The genes are TRBV2 and TRBJ1-6, with D possibly TRBD1 on 6 matching bases. The receptor comes from a human donor in good health. Sequenced sample: CD4+ T cells sorted from blood. As DNA, the CDR3 is TGTGCCAGCAGTGCGGGGGGCAATTCACTCCTCCACTTT. Translated: CASSAGGNSLLHF.